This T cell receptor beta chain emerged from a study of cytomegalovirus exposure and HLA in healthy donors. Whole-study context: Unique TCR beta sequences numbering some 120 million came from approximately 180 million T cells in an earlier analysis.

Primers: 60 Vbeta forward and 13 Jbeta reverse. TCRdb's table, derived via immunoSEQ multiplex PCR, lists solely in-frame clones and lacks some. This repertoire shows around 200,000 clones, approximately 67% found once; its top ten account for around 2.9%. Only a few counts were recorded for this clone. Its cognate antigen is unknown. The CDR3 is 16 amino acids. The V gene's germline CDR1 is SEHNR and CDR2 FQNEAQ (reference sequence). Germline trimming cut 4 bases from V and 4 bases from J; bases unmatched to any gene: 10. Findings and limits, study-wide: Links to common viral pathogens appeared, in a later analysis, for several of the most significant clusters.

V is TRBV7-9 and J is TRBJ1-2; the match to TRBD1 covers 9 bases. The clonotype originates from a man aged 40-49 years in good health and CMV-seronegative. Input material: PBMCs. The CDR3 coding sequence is TGTGCCAGCAGCTCCGACGGGACAGGGTCCACCTATGGCTACACCTTC. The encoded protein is CASSSDGTGSTYGYTF.